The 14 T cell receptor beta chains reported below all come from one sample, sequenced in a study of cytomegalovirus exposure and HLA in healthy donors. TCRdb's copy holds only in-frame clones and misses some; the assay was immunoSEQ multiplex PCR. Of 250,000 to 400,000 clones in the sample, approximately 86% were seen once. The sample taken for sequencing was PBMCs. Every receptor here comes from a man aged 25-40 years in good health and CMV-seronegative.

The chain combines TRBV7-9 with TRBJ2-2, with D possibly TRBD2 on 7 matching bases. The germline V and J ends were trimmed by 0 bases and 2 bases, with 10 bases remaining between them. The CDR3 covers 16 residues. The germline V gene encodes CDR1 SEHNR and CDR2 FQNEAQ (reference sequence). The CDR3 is CASSLAGGRNTGELFF. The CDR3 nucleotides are TGTGCCAGCAGCTTAGCGGGGGGGCGCAACACCGGGGAGCTGTTTTTT.

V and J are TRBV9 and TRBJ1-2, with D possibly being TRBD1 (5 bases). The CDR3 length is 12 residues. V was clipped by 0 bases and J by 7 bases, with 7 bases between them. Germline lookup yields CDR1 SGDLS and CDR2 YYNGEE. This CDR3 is CASSVVGAGYTF. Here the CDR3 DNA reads TGTGCCAGCAGCGTAGTTGGGGCTGGCTACACCTTC.

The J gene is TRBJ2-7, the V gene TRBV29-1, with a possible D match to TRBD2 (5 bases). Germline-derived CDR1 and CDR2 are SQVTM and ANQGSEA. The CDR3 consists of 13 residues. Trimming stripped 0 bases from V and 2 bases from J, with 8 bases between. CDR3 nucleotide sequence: TGCAGCGTTGAAGATCCCGGGACCTACGAGCAGTACTTC. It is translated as CSVEDPGTYEQYF.

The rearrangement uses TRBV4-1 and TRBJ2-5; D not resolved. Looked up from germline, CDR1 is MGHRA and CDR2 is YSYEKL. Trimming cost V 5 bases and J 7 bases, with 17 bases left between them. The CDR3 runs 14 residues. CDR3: CASSTTLATGTQYF. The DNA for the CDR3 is TGCGCCAGCAGCACCACGTTAGCCACTGGGACCCAGTACTTC.

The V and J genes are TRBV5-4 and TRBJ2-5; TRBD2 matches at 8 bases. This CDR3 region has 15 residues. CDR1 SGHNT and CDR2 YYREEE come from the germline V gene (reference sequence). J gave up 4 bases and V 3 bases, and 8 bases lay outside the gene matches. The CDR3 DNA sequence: TGTGCCAGCAGCTCCTCGGGGGGGCATTTAGAGACCCAGTACTTC. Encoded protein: CASSSSGGHLETQYF.

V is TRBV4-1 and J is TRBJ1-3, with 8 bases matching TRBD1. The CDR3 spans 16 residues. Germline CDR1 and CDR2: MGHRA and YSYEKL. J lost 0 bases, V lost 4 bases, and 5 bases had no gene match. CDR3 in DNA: TGCGCCAGCAGCCCCGGACAGGGATACTCTGGAAACACCATATATTTT. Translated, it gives CASSPGQGYSGNTIYF.

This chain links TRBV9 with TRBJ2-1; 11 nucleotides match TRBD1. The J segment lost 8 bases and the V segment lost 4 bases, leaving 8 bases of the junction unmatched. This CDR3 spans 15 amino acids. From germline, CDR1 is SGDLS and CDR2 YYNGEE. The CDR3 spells CASSPGTGGMDEQFF. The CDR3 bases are TGTGCCAGCAGCCCAGGGACAGGGGGGATGGATGAGCAGTTCTTC.

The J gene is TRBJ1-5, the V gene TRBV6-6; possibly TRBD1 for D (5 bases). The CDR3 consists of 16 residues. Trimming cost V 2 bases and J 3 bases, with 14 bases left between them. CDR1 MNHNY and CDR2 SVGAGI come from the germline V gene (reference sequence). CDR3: CASSYADRGDNQPQHF. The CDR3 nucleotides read TGTGCCAGCAGTTACGCGGACCGGGGGGACAATCAGCCCCAGCATTTT.

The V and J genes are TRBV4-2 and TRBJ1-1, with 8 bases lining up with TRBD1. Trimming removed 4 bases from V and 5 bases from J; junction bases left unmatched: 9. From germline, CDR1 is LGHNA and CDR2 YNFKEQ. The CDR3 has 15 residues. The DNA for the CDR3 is TGTGCCAGCAGCCCAGGGCCAGGGGGCGAGACTGAAGCTTTCTTT. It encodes CASSPGPGGETEAFF.

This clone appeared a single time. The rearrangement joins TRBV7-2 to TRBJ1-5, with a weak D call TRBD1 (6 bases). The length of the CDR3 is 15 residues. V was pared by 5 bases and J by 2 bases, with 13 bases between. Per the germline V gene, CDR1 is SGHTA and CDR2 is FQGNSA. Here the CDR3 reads CASSVTGSGNQPQHF. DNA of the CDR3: TGTGCCAGCAGCGTAACAGGGTCGGGCAATCAGCCCCAGCATTTT.

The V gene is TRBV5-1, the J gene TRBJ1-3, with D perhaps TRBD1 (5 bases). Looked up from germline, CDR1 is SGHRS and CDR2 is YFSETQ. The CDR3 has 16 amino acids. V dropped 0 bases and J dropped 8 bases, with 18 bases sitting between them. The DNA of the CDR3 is TGCGCCAGCAGCTTGGAGGGGCCGTCGGGTTTAGACACCATATATTTT. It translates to CASSLEGPSGLDTIYF.

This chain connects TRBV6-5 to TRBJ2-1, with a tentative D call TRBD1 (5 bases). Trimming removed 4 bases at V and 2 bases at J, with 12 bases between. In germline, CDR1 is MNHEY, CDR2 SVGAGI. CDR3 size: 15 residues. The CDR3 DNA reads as TGTGCCAGCAGTTTGGACAATGTGGCCTACAATGAGCAGTTCTTC. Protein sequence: CASSLDNVAYNEQFF.

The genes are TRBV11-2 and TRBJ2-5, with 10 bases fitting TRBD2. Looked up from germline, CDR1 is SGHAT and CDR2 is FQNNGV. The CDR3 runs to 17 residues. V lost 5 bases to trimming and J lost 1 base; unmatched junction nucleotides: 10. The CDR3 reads CASSPTGTSVRQETQYF. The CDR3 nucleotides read TGTGCCAGCAGCCCGACCGGGACTAGCGTCCGCCAAGAGACCCAGTACTTC.

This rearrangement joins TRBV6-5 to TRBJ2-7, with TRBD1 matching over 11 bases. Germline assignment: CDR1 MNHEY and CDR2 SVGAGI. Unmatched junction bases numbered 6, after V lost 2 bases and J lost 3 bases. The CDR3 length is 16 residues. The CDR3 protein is CASSYGRTGGIYEQYF. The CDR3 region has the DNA TGTGCCAGCAGTTACGGACGGACAGGGGGCATCTACGAGCAGTACTTC.